This paragraph covers one T cell receptor beta chain sequence. No antigen is known for it. The read terminates 3 residues before the CDR3 end, so the remaining end is supplied by the germline J gene. This sample stems from a study of T cell clonality in common variable immunodeficiency. Whole-study results and caveats: Fewer TCRbeta clones were shared among CVID subjects than controls. Common variable immunodeficiency TCR beta sequences reportedly had fewer deletions and N-nucleotide insertions. The cause of increased CVID clonality remains unclear without subpopulation sequencing.

Heparinized whole blood, about 5 to 8.5 ml, came from each donor. This CDR3 contains 13 residues. Germline V CDR1 and CDR2: SNHLY, FYNNEI. V was clipped by 6 bases and J by 3 bases, with 12 bases between them. The protocol was immunoSEQ multiplex PCR, while the TCRdb copy is restricted to in-frame clones and leaves out a portion. The counts give around 30,000 clones, none of them seen only once; just over 3% is held by the top ten. The genes are TRBV2 and TRBJ2-7; maybe TRBD1 (6 bases). This clonotype originated in a human donor with common variable immunodeficiency. The sample consisted of peripheral blood mononuclear cells. CDR3 DNA, as far as it was read: TGTGCCAGCAGCGTCGGCAGGGGCTACGAG. Protein sequence: CASSVGRGYE. The full CDR3 is CASSVGRGYEQYF.